The clone carrying this T cell receptor (beta chain) appeared a few times. The antigen remains unidentified. The CDR3 runs to 14 residues. Trimming took 3 bases from V and 5 from J, leaving 11 bases between them. The V gene's germline CDR1 is DFQATT and CDR2 SNEGSKA (reference sequence). Via MiXCR, TCRdb re-called the reads, giving one row per CDR3 protein. The top ten clones hold around 18% of a sample with roughly 340,000 distinct CDR3 sequences, 29% of them seen once. The sample belongs to a study of T cell repertoires in cytomegalovirus infection. Study summary: The authors used CMV epitopes that were HLA-C-restricted (recently identified) and HLA-B-restricted (well studied). Study findings and constraints: Dominating the ex vivo response were HLA-C-restricted CMV-specific TCR beta clonotypes.

This chain uses TRBV20-1 with TRBJ1-6, with a weak D call TRBD1 (6 bases). The source material was cultured PBMCs, sampled from culture after CMV antigen stimulation. The sequence derives from a human donor in good health (CMV status not recorded). Some clones in this sample may be carry-over from other donors' samples. The CDR3 nucleotides read TGCAGTGCTAGGAGGGGGACGGATAATTCACCCCTCCACTTT. This encodes CSARRGTDNSPLHF.